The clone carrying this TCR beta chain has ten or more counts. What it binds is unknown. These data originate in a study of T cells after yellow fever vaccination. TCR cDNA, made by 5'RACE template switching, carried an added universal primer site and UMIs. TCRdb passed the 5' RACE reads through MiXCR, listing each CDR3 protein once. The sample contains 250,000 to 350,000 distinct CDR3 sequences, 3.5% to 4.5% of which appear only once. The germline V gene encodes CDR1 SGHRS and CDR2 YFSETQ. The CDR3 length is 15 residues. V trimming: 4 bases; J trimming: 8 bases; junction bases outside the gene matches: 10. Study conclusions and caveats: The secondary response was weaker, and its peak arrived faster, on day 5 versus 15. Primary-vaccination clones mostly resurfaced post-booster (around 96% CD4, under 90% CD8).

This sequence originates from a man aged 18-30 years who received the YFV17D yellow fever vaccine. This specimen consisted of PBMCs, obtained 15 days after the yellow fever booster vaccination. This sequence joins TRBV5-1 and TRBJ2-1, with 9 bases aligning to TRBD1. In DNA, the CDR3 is TGCGCCAGCAGCGCGCCCGGGACAGGGAACGATGAGCAGTTCTTC. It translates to CASSAPGTGNDEQFF.